The sequence of this TCR beta chain was determined in a study of cytomegalovirus exposure and HLA in healthy donors (dated by TCRdb to the late 2010s). With respect to the entire study: In an earlier analysis of about 560 of the donors, under 300 Gb of sequence data and 90 million to 130 million unique TCR beta sequences from 150 million to 200 million T cells were reported. Donor age, sex, ethnicity and CMV serostatus were compiled alongside the repertoire data. The T cell repertoires of about 700 subjects were profiled by immunosequencing and related to cytomegalovirus serostatus. Every discovery cohort repertoire had been produced on one sequencing platform. Both class I and class II loci were covered by HLA typing, at four-digit resolution. The study aimed to test whether signatures of past pathogen exposure could be identified by cataloging public T cell receptors. Because of strong linkage in the cohort, four or five DR-DQ haplotypes were treated as single units for association and clustering. Typing coverage differed by locus: A, B, C, DRB1 and DQB1 were typed in about 620-630 donors, DQA1 in 522, DPA1 in over 600, and DPB1 in around 490. To predict cytomegalovirus infection status, the study brought together high-throughput TCR immunosequencing, statistical association of individual TCRs with disease status, and machine learning. An earlier analysis of a few hundred of the donors applied high-throughput TCR beta sequencing to assess whether each TCR beta V gene segment acted as functional or pseudogenic. In addition to the first cohort of 666 subjects, a separate validation cohort of under 150 different subjects was used. Among the approximately 400 genotyped donors, 81% belonged to the genetic ancestry cluster associated with self-reported Caucasian donors. Among 398 genotyped donors of the cohort, an average of approximately 250,000 unique TCR beta nucleotide sequences were sequenced per donor, roughly 20% of them non-productive. Roughly 300 gigabases of sequencing data and approximately 85 million unique TCR sequences were included in an early release covering about 700 HLA-typed donors. A later analysis re-examined previously published TCR beta repertoires from about 670 donors and added high-resolution HLA genotyping to investigate patterns of TCR occurrence. In the later analysis, no new phenotypic data were used to find candidate immune exposures; instead, reliance was placed on TCR beta sequences and their occurrence across donors. A later genetic analysis took genome-wide SNP genotypes for about three fifths of the 666 donors and used that subset as a discovery cohort. What the authors observed across the whole study: In an earlier analysis of about 600 of the donors, most TCR beta V segments appeared in productive rearrangements about 90% or about 30% of the time, broadly matching IMGT annotations. CMV serostatus was the only immune exposure information available for the cohort. The cohort was sequenced for TCR beta chains only, and without alpha or paired-chain data the features that could be detected were limited. Because counts were too low, more than 15 rarely observed V segments, including chromosome 9 orphons, were excluded from the earlier analysis of roughly 580 of the donors. Because some donors lacked HLA typing at each locus, the association tests relied only on the typed subset. The classifier was reported to diagnose cytomegalovirus status with high specificity and sensitivity in both the original cohort and the validation cohort. A later analysis reported that several top co-occurrence clusters appeared linked to parvovirus B19, influenza, CMV and Epstein-Barr virus. When HLA alleles, especially DR and DQ, strongly co-occurred, attributing TCR associations to individual alleles was difficult. A cluster of highly shared sequence variants was judged likely to represent a technical artifact of the sequencing pipeline. V-gene and J-gene trimming of TCR beta chains was associated with a missense DCLRE1C variant in a later genetic analysis, and the association was replicated in an independent cohort. Specific HLA alleles were associated with over 15,000 TCR beta sequences at a false discovery rate of 0.05 in a later analysis. Three of the identified cytomegalovirus-associated TCR beta chains were confirmed in vitro to be specific for cytomegalovirus antigens. Most TCR sequences were observed very rarely across donors, whereas some public TCRs were present in many individuals. A further reported finding was that TCR beta sequences accurately predicted the HLA-A and HLA-B alleles for most subjects in the first cohort. A later analysis found that TCR association rates varied across HLA loci, with DRB1 alleles showing the most associated TCRs and HLA-C alleles the fewest. It was suggested by the authors that the approach could potentially be generalized to other disease states and immunological phenotypes. The study gave a list of under 200 TCR beta chains associated with cytomegalovirus. A later analysis found that most CMV-associated TCR beta chains appeared HLA-restricted, with HLA associations seemingly driven largely by CMV exposure. Linkage disequilibrium might explain the correlated functional status among segregating V segments, but an unknown experimental factor could not be ruled out. The presence/absence analyses assumed that sequencing depth was roughly uniform across donors, and that assumption may not be true. In a later analysis, HLA-associated TCR beta chains showed more clonal expansion and lower generation probabilities than non-associated chains that were equally common. Some IMGT-functional V segments, including TRBV6-2 and TRBV6-3, could not be told apart with the 87-base-pair reads, so those segments were excluded. Compared with the approximately 600-donor mean, donors in an Asian-associated ancestry cluster had fewer N-insertions in productive TCRs, according to a later genetic analysis.

This clone was picked up a small number of times. The specificity of this receptor is unknown. Per-nucleotide qualities are absent, and no much larger clonotype sits a single base away. V is shortened by 0 bases, J by 8 bases, and the region joining them spans 10 bases. CDR3 length: 13 amino acids, cysteine to phenylalanine. Only CDR3 DNA remains: 39 bases, in frame from the first base. CDR1 and CDR2, looked up from the germline V gene, are MNHEY and SVGAGI. The library came from the immunoSEQ multiplex PCR assay. For the multiplex PCR, a mixture combining 60 forward primers for TCR Vbeta segments and 13 reverse primers for TCR Jbeta segments was used. The CDR3 region of rearranged TCR beta genes was amplified from genomic DNA by a multiplex PCR assay. The Illumina HiSeq System was used to sequence the amplified TCR beta libraries as 87-base-pair reads. The source study handled its data this way. A later analysis counted about 80 million unique TCR beta chains across the 670 or so repertoires, and 9 million to 14 million of these chains were shared by at least two donors. Raw reads were error-corrected and collapsed into unique sequences with a nearest-neighbor algorithm that merged closely related sequences to remove PCR and sequencing errors. CDR3 sequences were aligned to IMGT reference sequences to assign V, D and J gene segments. For a sequence to be retained, a match of at least six nucleotides to both a V gene segment and a J gene segment was required. A rearrangement counted as productive if the CDR3 had no stop codons and remained in frame with V and J, and every other rearrangement counted as non-productive. CDR3 was defined by IMGT convention, running from the second conserved V-encoded cysteine to the conserved J-encoded phenylalanine. Sequences without an unambiguous match to a single V gene segment were excluded from the earlier analysis of approximately 600 of the donors. An earlier analysis of over 450 of the donors classified V segments as functional when productive rearrangements were above 56.7% and as segregating when the standard deviation between donors was above 5%. To diagnose cytomegalovirus status from the catalog of TCR beta chain sequences, a statistical classification framework was built. In a later analysis, V and J genes were assigned by comparing TCR nucleotide sequences against IMGT/GENE-DB human TR gene sequences. In a later analysis, CDR3 sequences and most-parsimonious VDJ recombination scenarios were assigned using the TCRdist pipeline. A later analysis defined each TCR beta chain by its CDR3 amino acid sequence plus V-gene family, and excluded reads lacking a unique V-gene family. To address suspected cross-contamination and a sequencing artifact, a later analysis removed 592 highly shared, low-generation-probability nucleotide sequences. In a later analysis, a clonal expansion index was calculated for each public chain from normalized within-repertoire ranks of inferred template counts. A later analysis computed generation probabilities with a VDJ recombination model fitted to out-of-frame rearrangements, and checked the results against IGoR. In a later analysis, hypergeometric tests were used to score TCR-TCR, TCR-HLA and TCR-CMV co-occurrence, with a repertoire-size bias correction applied to TCR pairs. To estimate false discovery rates, a later analysis permuted the HLA or CMV assignments 20 times. A later analysis grouped co-occurring TCRs with DBSCAN, adding TCRdist sequence similarity when clustering within HLA-allele-positive subsets. Co-occurrence clustering excluded repertoires with fewer than 30,000 or more than 120,000 public chains, plus five with anomalous nucleotide sharing. Here the immuneACCESS table is served through TCRdb, limited to in-frame sequences with V and J called. Missing clones are a known gap in these copies; in checked studies unresolved V genes cover under half, and the rest lacks a known reason. From that table come the V and J calls and clone size; the DNA was used to work out D and trimming. This sample lists 150,000 to 200,000 clones; roughly 84% were detected once. The top ten hold 0.38% of the sample.

The cohort comprised approximately 700 healthy bone marrow donors. All cohort members were sampled while nominally healthy, although unrecorded immune exposures were likely present. The donor tested CMV seronegative and was one of the 352 seronegative cohort members. Each donor provided a peripheral blood sample, and peripheral blood mononuclear cells were used for TCR beta sequencing. The Qiagen DNeasy Blood Extraction Kit was used to extract genomic DNA from the blood cell samples. The source material was PBMCs. The source is a boy aged 2-9 years in good health and CMV-seronegative. The sequence joins TRBV6-5 to TRBJ1-1, with the D gene not clear enough to name. The CDR3 region: CASSYSPGLEAFF. The sequence in DNA is TGTGCCAGCAGTTACTCACCCGGTCTGGAAGCTTTCTTT.